The rows below give T cell receptor beta chains drawn from one sample of a study of cytomegalovirus exposure and HLA in healthy donors. The table came from immunoSEQ multiplex PCR; TCRdb's copy has only in-frame clones and leaves some out. The sample yields some 150,000 clones, approximately 86% seen once. Sequences were obtained from PBMCs. All receptors come from a man aged 18 to 30 in good health and CMV-seropositive. CDR3s include the opening cysteine and the closing phenylalanine or tryptophan. A D gene is named only where the DNA matches it firmly. A row's size may be missing; if present it is once, few, many or a size class.

size,D,V,J,DNA,CDR3
-,-,TRBV7-9,TRBJ1-1,TGTGCCAGCCGGGGTAAGATCGACATGAACACTGAAGCTTTCTTT,CASRGKIDMNTEAFF
-,-,TRBV7-2,TRBJ2-7,TGTGCCAGCAGCTTTGACACACACTACGAGCAGTACTTC,CASSFDTHYEQYF
-,TRBD1,TRBV19,TRBJ1-5,TGTGCCAGCGGGACAGGTCATAGCAATCAGCCCCAGCATTTT,CASGTGHSNQPQHF
few,-,TRBV5-4,TRBJ1-5,TGTGCCAGCAGCCAGGGTGGGAGCAATCAGCCCCAGCATTTT,CASSQGGSNQPQHF
-,-,TRBV30,TRBJ1-5,TGTGCCTGGGGACCCATGAAGCGGTCCGGAATCAGCAATCAGCCCCAGCATTTT,CAWGPMKRSGISNQPQHF
-,-,TRBV28,TRBJ1-5,TGTGCCAGCAGTCCCTCAGGGTCTCTCCCAGGGTCAATTTCCCAGCATTTT,CASSPSGSLPGSISQHF
-,TRBD2,TRBV6-5,TRBJ2-7,TGTGCCAGCAGCCTAGCGGGAGCGACGGGCGACGAGCAGTACTTC,CASSLAGATGDEQYF
-,TRBD2,TRBV5-5,TRBJ2-1,TGTGCCAGCAGCTGGGGTAGCGGGAGTAAGAATGAGCAGTTCTTC,CASSWGSGSKNEQFF
-,TRBD1,TRBV28,TRBJ1-6,TGTGCCAGCAGACCACAGGGGGGGAATTCACCCCTCCACTTT,CASRPQGGNSPLHF
few,TRBD1,TRBV25-1,TRBJ2-2,TGTGCCAGCAGTGAATTGGGGGACAGGGGCGGGGAGCTGTTTTTT,CASSELGDRGGELFF
-,TRBD1,TRBV4-1,TRBJ1-2,TGCGCCAGCAGCCAAGACCACCAGGGGGCAGTTAACTATGGCTACACCTTC,CASSQDHQGAVNYGYTF
-,-,TRBV2,TRBJ2-4,TGTGCCAGCAGTCCATCGAAGGGAGGTCTAGCCAAAAACATTCAGTACTTC,CASSPSKGGLAKNIQYF
once,-,TRBV27,TRBJ1-1,TGTGCCAGTCTTTCCAGGCCCCGAACTGAAGCTTTCTTT,CASLSRPRTEAFF
-,TRBD1,TRBV14,TRBJ1-2,TGTGCCAGCAGCCAAGTTGCAGGGGGCCGCTACACCTTC,CASSQVAGGRYTF
-,-,TRBV6-1,TRBJ1-5,TGTGCCAGCAGTGAGGCGGGGAGATTACCCCAGCATTTT,CASSEAGRLPQHF
-,TRBD1,TRBV6-5,TRBJ2-5,TGTGCCAGCAGTTACTCCGGGACAGGGGGAGAGACCCAGTACTTC,CASSYSGTGGETQYF
-,TRBD2,TRBV5-1,TRBJ2-1,TGCGCCAGCAGCCTCGACCTTAGCGGGGTAAACCCCCATGAGCAGTTCTTC,CASSLDLSGVNPHEQFF
-,TRBD1,TRBV2,TRBJ2-7,TGTGCCAGCAGTGAAGTACAGGGGAGCGAGCAGTACTTC,CASSEVQGSEQYF
-,-,TRBV29-1,TRBJ1-1,TGCAGCGCTAAAGGGGTGGGGAACACTGAAGCTTTCTTT,CSAKGVGNTEAFF
-,-,TRBV25-1,TRBJ2-1,TGTGCCAGCAGGGGGGCAGCTAATGAGCAGTTCTTC,CASRGAANEQFF
-,-,TRBV28,TRBJ1-3,TGTGCCAGCAGTTTCGGGACATACTCTGGAAACACCATATATTTT,CASSFGTYSGNTIYF
-,-,TRBV10-2,TRBJ2-7,TGCGCCAGCAGTAGGACAGCTTCTATCCAGGAGCAGTACTTC,CASSRTASIQEQYF
-,TRBD2,TRBV9,TRBJ2-7,TGTGCCAGCAGCGTGGGACTAGCGGGAGGCCGCGAGCAGTACTTC,CASSVGLAGGREQYF
few,-,TRBV7-9,TRBJ2-7,TGTGCCAGCAGCTCAGGGGTAGGGGAGCAGTACTTC,CASSSGVGEQYF
-,TRBD2,TRBV19,TRBJ2-7,TGTGCCAGTAAGGGAGGGTTCGAGCAGTACTTC,CASKGGFEQYF
-,-,TRBV6-6,TRBJ2-7,TGTGCCAGCAGTTACTCGGACAGCACAGCCTACGAGCAGTACTTC,CASSYSDSTAYEQYF
-,TRBD1,TRBV28,TRBJ2-7,TGTGCCAGCAGTCCCCGGACAGGGCCTCAATACTACGAGCAGTACTTC,CASSPRTGPQYYEQYF
few,-,TRBV27,TRBJ1-2,TGTGCCAGCAGTTTAGGCCAGAATAACTATGGCTACACCTTC,CASSLGQNNYGYTF
once,-,TRBV4-1,TRBJ1-1,TGCGCCAGCAGCCAAGTACGCACAACGAACACTGAAGCTTTCTTT,CASSQVRTTNTEAFF
-,TRBD1,TRBV18,TRBJ2-7,TGTGCCAGCTCATCGGGGACAGCCTACGAGCAGTACTTC,CASSSGTAYEQYF
-,-,TRBV7-2,TRBJ2-2,TGTGCCAGCAGCGCAACCCCTCCCGGGGCCGGGGAGCTGTTTTTT,CASSATPPGAGELFF
once,TRBD1,TRBV19,TRBJ2-3,TGTGCCAGTCATTCGGGACAGAGCACAGATACGCAGTATTTT,CASHSGQSTDTQYF